This T cell receptor (beta chain) came from a study of blood T cells in healthy people across ages. A J-beta primer mix and a sample-barcoded 5' primer were used in a second PCR of roughly 6 to 11 cycles. TCRdb called the 5' RACE reads again in MiXCR, with one record for every CDR3 protein. The table shows more than 1 million distinct CDR3 sequences, with 35% to 50% occurring only once. The V end was cut by 5 bases, the J end by 6 bases, with 17 bases between. This CDR3 has 15 amino acids. The germline CDR1 and CDR2 sequences are MNHEY and SVGAGI. Sequenced input: blood. This TCR derives from a woman aged 60-75 years in good health. V gene TRBV6-5 combines with J gene TRBJ2-1; no definite D call. The CDR3 here is CASSPGRADTNEQFF. CDR3 coding DNA: TGTGCCAGCAGTCCCGGACGAGCCGACACCAATGAGCAGTTCTTC.